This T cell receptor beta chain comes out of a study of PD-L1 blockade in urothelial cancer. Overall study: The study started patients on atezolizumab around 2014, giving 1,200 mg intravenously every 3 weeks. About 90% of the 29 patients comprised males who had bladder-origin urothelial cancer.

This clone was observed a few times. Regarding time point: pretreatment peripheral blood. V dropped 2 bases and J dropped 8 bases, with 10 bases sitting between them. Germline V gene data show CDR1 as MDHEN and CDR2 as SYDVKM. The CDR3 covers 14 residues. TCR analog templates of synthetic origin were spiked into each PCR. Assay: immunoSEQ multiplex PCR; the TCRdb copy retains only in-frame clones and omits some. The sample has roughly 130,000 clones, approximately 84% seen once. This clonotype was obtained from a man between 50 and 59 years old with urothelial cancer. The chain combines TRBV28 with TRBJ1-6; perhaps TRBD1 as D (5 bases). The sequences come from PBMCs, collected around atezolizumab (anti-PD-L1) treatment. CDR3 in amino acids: CASSLRGMHSPLHF. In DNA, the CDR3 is TGTGCCAGCAGTTTACGGGGGATGCATTCACCCCTCCACTTT.